The text below deals with one TCR beta chain. No antigen is known for it. Per-base quality was not reported, and no clone a single base away is much larger than it. The sample belongs to a study of blood T cells in healthy people across ages (dated by TCRdb to the mid-2010s). With regard to the full study: In model experiments, roughly one uniquely barcoded TCR beta cDNA molecule per two T cells was captured by template switching. To track age-related changes in TCR beta repertoire diversity, the study relied on deep sequencing normalized with unique cDNA molecular identifiers. Donors were grouped into four age groups: young (average roughly 17 years), middle-aged (39), aged (around 60) and long-lived (around 80). To avoid experimental bias, donors of different ages were distributed randomly across sequencing lanes. The study analyzed two additional independent replicas of 1 million unique cDNA reads from the same blood draw for two donors, one aged 18 to 29 and one aged 80 or older.

CDR1 is given as LNHNV and CDR2 as YYDKDF, both from the germline V gene (reference sequence). After removal of 3 bases from V and 14 bases from J, the junction retains 11 bases not matched to a gene. Its CDR3 holds 13 amino acids, cysteine through phenylalanine. Only the CDR3 DNA is retained, 39 bases long and in frame from the first base. Donors were a few dozen systemically healthy Caucasian individuals from Russia aged roughly 6 to 90 years. Each donor gave about 11 milliliters of peripheral blood, drawn into EDTA-treated Vacutainer tubes. Ficoll-Paque density-gradient centrifugation was used to isolate PBMCs, with at least 6 million per sample. Total RNA was extracted from PBMCs with Trizol reagent, with at least 5.5 micrograms obtained per sample. Naive CD45RAhigh/CD27high T cell percentages were measured by flow cytometry on a PBMC aliquot from every donor. Beyond this particular receptor, the publication reports: Conclusive comparison of naive and antigen-experienced compartments was prevented by the profiling of bulk unsorted PBMCs. There was a strong correlation between observed TCR beta diversity and the percentage of naive T cells measured by flow cytometry. Donor CMV infection status was unknown, potentially confounding age-related changes in expanded clonotypes. Estimates of total diversity based on one million sequenced T cells were regarded as lower bounds and as underestimates. As age increased, observed TCR beta diversity per million T cells dropped in a roughly linear way, and a significant reduction was already evident by age 40. The long-lived group showed more naive CD4+ T cells, fewer expanded clones and increased TCR diversity than the aged group, suggesting age selection.

The method was 5' RACE. A second PCR of 7 to 11 cycles was run with a J-beta primer mix and a sample-barcoded 5' primer. Each TCR beta cDNA molecule received a unique molecular identifier from a template-switch 5' adaptor carrying 12 random nucleotides. Each sample yielded at least 2.5 million CDR3-containing paired-end reads. The Mint cDNA synthesis kit, primed by a TRBC-specific oligonucleotide, was used to synthesize first-strand cDNA from all RNA. All cDNA was treated with uracil-DNA glycosylase and then went through a first 18-cycle PCR with the universal primers M1SS and BC2_uni_R. Concerning the study's data processing: For normalization, 1 million high-quality reads were randomly selected from each sample, with every read carrying a distinct molecular identifier. Instead of being binned into consensus sequences, reads with shared molecular identifiers were discarded. MiTCR, set to a Q25 quality threshold and the strictest error-elimination algorithm, was used for CDR3 identification, clonotype clustering and error correction. Lower-bound total TCR beta diversity was estimated with a nonparametric unseen species model using Euler transformation. TCRdb handled the public reads itself, with Q25 trimming in fastp and clone calling in MiXCR, and kept productive beta chains. Merged by CDR3 protein, the rows form single entries marked with the most common genes and DNA. It is TCRdb's table, rather than the study itself, that gives the V and J calls and clone size. The sample yields 1.5 million to 2 million distinct CDR3 sequences; around 40% were counted once. Clones ranked in the top ten supply roughly 23% of the sample.

This chain is built from TRBV15 and TRBJ2-3; 7 bases in between match TRBD1. The sequencing sample was made of blood. The receptor comes from a human donor in good health. The DNA sequence is as follows: TGTGCCACCAGCAGCGTCAGGGGGTCTTCACGGTATTTT. This codes for CATSSVRGSSRYF.